Below, 13 T cell receptor beta chains from the same sample are listed, as sequenced in a study of patients and donors after allogeneic stem cell transplantation. Each CDR3 protein gets one entry after TCRdb re-called the RT-PCR reads with MiXCR. The sample shows 900,000 to 1,000,000 distinct CDR3 sequences, more than 15% of them seen only once. Sequenced sample: blood, either unsorted or a sorted T cell fraction (not recorded which). These receptors originate from a human donor who was either an allogeneic HSCT recipient or a stem cell or donor lymphocyte infusion donor (not recorded which). It is not recorded whose cells these are; they may come from a transplant donor.

CDR3 DNA sequence: TGCAGTGTCCTGACCAGGCACAATGAGCAGTTCTTC. Amino acids: CSVLTRHNEQFF. The V call is TRBV20-1, the J call TRBJ2-1; no definite D call. CDR3 size: 12 residues. CDR1 is DFQATT and CDR2 is SNEGSKA in the germline V gene (reference sequence). V was cut by 7 bases and J by 5 bases, with 12 bases left in between.

This clonotype appeared a few times. The J gene is TRBJ1-1, the V gene TRBV30; tentative D call: TRBD1 (5 bases). V was pared by 0 bases and J by 7 bases, with 15 bases between. Germline V gives CDR1 GTSNPN, CDR2 SVGIG (reference sequence). The CDR3 loop spans 14 amino acids. CDR3 sequence (DNA): TGTGCCTGGAGTGTGGGTCGACAGCTAATTGAAGCTTTCTTT. Amino acid sequence: CAWSVGRQLIEAFF.

This clonotype was recorded a few times. The J gene is TRBJ2-7, the V gene TRBV29-1; possibly TRBD1 or TRBD2 for D (5 bases each). Trimming removed 5 bases at V and 1 base at J, with 15 bases between. The CDR3 length is 14 residues. Germline assignment: CDR1 SQVTM and CDR2 ANQGSEA. The CDR3 DNA reads as TGCAGCGTTACGGGACCGATCACGTCCTACGAGCAGTACTTC. This gives the protein CSVTGPITSYEQYF.

This chain uses TRBV23-1 with TRBJ2-7, with 9 bases fitting TRBD1. TRBV23-1 is marked as an open reading frame, function uncertain. This CDR3 spans 15 amino acids. The trim removed 7 bases at V and 3 bases at J, leaving 10 bases unmatched. CDR3 amino acids: CASTSGQGQNYEQYF. The CDR3 DNA reads as TGCGCCAGCACCTCCGGACAGGGGCAGAACTACGAGCAGTACTTC.

Ten or more counts support this clonotype. The gene calls are TRBV10-3 and TRBJ1-1, with 7 bases that match TRBD1. The length of the CDR3 is 15 residues. V lost 5 bases and J lost 6; bases outside the gene matches: 12. Germline V gene sequence: CDR1 ENHRY, CDR2 SYGVKD. The CDR3 DNA reads as TGTGCCATCAGTACCCCCGGGACAGAATTCTCTGAAGCTTTCTTT. Translating gives CAISTPGTEFSEAFF.

This clonotype showed up just a few times. This chain links TRBV5-1 with TRBJ1-1; TRBD1 is a possible D gene (5 bases). The CDR3 is 14 residues long. Per the germline V gene, CDR1 is SGHRS and CDR2 is YFSETQ. The V end lost 4 bases, the J end lost 3 bases, and 13 bases lay between the germline ends. CDR3 DNA: TGCGCCAGCAGCATGGGGGGTGTTTACACTGAAGCTTTCTTT. Translation gives CASSMGGVYTEAFF.

As concerns this clonotype: One end of the junction fails to match germline, which may point to a read error. The rearrangement links TRBV7-7 to TRBJ2-3, with 9 nucleotides matching TRBD2. The CDR3 consists of 16 residues. Looked up from germline, CDR1 is SSHAT and CDR2 is FNYEAQ (reference sequence). The CDR3 reads CASSLGLAPSTDTQYF. The CDR3 DNA follows: TGTGCTAGCAGCTTAGGACTAGCGCCCAGCACAGATACGCAGTATTTT.

This clonotype was detected only a few times. The chain is built from TRBV7-6 and TRBJ2-4, with 7 bases aligning to TRBD1. Looked up from germline, CDR1 is SGHVS and CDR2 is FNYEAQ. The V segment lost 6 bases and the J segment 1 base; nucleotides outside the gene matches: 9. This CDR3 is built from 16 residues. CDR3 sequence: CASSPIYRGAKNIQYF. Written as DNA, the CDR3 is TGTGCCAGCAGTCCGATCTACAGGGGCGCCAAAAACATTCAGTACTTC.

This rearrangement joins TRBV12-3 or TRBV12-4 to TRBJ2-4; D is tentatively TRBD1 or TRBD2 (5 bases each). The V and J ends lost 9 bases and 4 bases respectively, with 19 bases between them. The CDR3 runs 15 residues. The CDR3 nucleotides are TGTGCCAGTAGGAACCGGGACGGAAGAAAAAACATTCAGTACTTC. It codes for CASRNRDGRKNIQYF.

This clonotype was detected many times. The chain joins TRBV12-3 or TRBV12-4 to TRBJ1-4; no definite D call. The CDR3 loop spans 13 amino acids. The V end was cut by 6 bases, the J end by 4 bases, with 9 bases between. The CDR3 coding sequence is TGTGCCAGCAGGTCACCTAATAATGAAAAACTGTTTTTT. Translated: CASRSPNNEKLFF.

The chain recombines TRBV20-1 with TRBJ2-7, with TRBD2 matching 9 bases. The CDR3 has 16 residues. The V gene end was trimmed by 1 base and the J gene end by 4 bases; junction bases not matched to a gene: 11. Germline-derived CDR1 and CDR2 are DFQATT and SNEGSKA (reference sequence). The CDR3 region is CSARGRGSGRVYEQYF. DNA for the CDR3: TGCAGTGCTAGAGGCAGGGGTAGCGGGAGAGTGTACGAGCAGTACTTC.

The V and J genes are TRBV19 and TRBJ2-7, with 8 bases lining up with TRBD1. CDR1 is LNHDA, CDR2 SQIVND, per germline (reference sequence). With V trimmed by 7 bases and J by 6 bases, 8 bases remained unmatched. The CDR3 runs to 13 residues. The CDR3 sequence: CASTRTGTSEQYF. The CDR3 DNA follows: TGTGCCAGTACTAGGACAGGGACCTCCGAGCAGTACTTC.

The chain is built from TRBV29-1 and TRBJ2-2, with D uncertain. Germline V gene sequence: CDR1 SQVTM, CDR2 ANQGSEA. Trimming cost V 6 bases and J 3 bases, with 8 bases left between them. The CDR3 totals 12 residues. This CDR3 reads CSVGVHTGELFF. CDR3 DNA sequence: TGCAGCGTGGGTGTGCACACCGGGGAGCTGTTTTTT.